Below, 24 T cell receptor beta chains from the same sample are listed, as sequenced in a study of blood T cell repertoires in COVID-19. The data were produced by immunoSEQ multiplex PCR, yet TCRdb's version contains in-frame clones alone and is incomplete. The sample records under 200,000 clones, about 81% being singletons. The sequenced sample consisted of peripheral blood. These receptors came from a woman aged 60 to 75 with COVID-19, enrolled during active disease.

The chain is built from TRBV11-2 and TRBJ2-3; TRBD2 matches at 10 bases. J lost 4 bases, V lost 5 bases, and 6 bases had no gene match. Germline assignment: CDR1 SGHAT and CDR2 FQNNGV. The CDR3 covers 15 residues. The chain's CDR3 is CASSPSGGVADTQYF. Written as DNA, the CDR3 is TGTGCCAGCAGCCCAAGCGGGGGGGTTGCAGATACGCAGTATTTT.

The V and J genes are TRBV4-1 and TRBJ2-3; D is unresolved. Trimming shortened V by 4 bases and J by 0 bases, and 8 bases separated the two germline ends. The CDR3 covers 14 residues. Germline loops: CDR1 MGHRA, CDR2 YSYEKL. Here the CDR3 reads CASSPASSTDTQYF. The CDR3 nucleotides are TGCGCCAGCAGCCCAGCGTCTAGCACAGATACGCAGTATTTT.

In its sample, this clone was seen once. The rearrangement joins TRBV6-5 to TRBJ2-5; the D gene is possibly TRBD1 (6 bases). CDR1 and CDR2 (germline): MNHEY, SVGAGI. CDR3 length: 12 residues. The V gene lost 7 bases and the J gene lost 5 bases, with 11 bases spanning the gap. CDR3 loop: CASKGDVETQYF. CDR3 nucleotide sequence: TGTGCCAGCAAGGGGGACGTGGAGACCCAGTACTTC.

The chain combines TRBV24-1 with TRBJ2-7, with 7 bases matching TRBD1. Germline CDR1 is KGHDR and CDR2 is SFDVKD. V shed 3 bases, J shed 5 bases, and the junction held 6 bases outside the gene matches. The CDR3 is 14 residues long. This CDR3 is CATSDTGQVHEQYF. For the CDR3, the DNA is TGTGCCACCAGTGATACCGGACAGGTCCACGAGCAGTACTTC.

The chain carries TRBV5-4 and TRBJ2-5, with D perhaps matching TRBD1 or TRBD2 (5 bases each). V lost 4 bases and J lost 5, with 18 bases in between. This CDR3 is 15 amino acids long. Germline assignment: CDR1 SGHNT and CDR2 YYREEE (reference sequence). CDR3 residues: CASSLGPPAGETQYF. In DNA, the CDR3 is TGTGCCAGCAGCCTGGGACCTCCGGCGGGTGAGACCCAGTACTTC.

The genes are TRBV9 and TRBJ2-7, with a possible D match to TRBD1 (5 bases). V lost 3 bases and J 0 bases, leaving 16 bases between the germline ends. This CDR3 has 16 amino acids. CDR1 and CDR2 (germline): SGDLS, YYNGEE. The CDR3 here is CASSGRQSSSSYEQYF. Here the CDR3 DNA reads TGTGCCAGCAGCGGTAGACAGTCTTCGAGCTCCTACGAGCAGTACTTC. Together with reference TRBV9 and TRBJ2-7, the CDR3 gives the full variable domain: DSGVTQTPKHLITATGQRVTLRCSPRSGDLSVYWYQQSLDQGLQFLIQYYNGEERAKGNILERFSAQQFPDLHSELNLSSLELGDSALYFCASSGRQSSSSYEQYFGPGTRLTVT.

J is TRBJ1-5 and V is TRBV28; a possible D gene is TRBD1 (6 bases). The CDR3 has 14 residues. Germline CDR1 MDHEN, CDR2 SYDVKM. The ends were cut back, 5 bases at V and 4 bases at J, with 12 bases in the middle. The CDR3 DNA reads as TGTGCCAGCAGTCGGGCAGGGGTGAATCAGCCCCAGCATTTT. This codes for CASSRAGVNQPQHF.

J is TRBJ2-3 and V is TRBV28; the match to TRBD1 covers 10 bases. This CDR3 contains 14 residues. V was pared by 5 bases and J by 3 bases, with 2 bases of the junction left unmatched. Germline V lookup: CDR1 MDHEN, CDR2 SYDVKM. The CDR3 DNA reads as TGTGCCAGCAGTGACAGGGGGCAGACAGATACGCAGTATTTT. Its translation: CASSDRGQTDTQYF.

The CDR3, as DNA: TGTGCCAGCAGCGGCGGGGTAAACCGCTACGAGCAGTACTTC. This encodes CASSGGVNRYEQYF. The chain combines TRBV5-5 with TRBJ2-7; possibly TRBD2 for D (6 bases). V was shortened by 4 bases and J by 3 bases, with 14 bases between the two germline ends. CDR3 length equals 14 residues. Germline V gives CDR1 SGHKS, CDR2 YYEKEE (reference sequence).

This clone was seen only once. CDR3 region: CASSPSSSYEQYV. CDR3 in DNA: TGTGCCAGCTCACCAAGCTCCTCCTACGAGCAGTACGTC. The chain couples TRBV18 to TRBJ2-7; no clear D. Per germline, CDR1 KGHSH and CDR2 LQKENI. The CDR3 is made up of 13 amino acids. Deletions cut 2 bases from V and 0 bases from J, with 5 bases between.

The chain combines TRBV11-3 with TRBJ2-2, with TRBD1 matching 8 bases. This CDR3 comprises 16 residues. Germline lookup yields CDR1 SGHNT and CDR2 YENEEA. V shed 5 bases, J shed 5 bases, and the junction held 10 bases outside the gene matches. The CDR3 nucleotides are TGTGCCAGCAGCGACGGACAGGGACTCGATACCGGGGAGCTGTTTTTT. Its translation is CASSDGQGLDTGELFF.

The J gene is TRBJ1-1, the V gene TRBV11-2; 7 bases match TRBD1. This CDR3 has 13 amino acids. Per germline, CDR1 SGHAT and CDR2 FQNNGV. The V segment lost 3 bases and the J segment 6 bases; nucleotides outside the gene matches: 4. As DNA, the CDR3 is TGTGCCAGCAGCTTGACAGGGAGCCCTGAAGCTTTCTTT. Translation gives CASSLTGSPEAFF. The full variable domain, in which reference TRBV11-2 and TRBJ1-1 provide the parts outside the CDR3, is EAGVAQSPRYKIIEKRQSVAFWCNPISGHATLYWYQQILGQGPKLLIQFQNNGVVDDSQLPKDRFSAERLKGVDSTLKIQPAKLEDSAVYLCASSLTGSPEAFFGQGTRLTVV.

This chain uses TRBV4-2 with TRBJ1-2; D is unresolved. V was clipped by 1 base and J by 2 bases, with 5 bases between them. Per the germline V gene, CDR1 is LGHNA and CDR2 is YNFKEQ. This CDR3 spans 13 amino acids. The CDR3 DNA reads TGTGCCAGCAGCCAAGGAGGGAACTATGGCTACACCTTC. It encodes CASSQGGNYGYTF.

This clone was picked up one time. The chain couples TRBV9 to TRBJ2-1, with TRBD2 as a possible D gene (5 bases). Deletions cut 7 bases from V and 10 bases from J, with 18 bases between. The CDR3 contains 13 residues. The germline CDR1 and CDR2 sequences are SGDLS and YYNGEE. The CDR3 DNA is TGTGCCAGCTCCCACCCCGTTGGAGGCGAGCAGTTCTTC. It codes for CASSHPVGGEQFF.

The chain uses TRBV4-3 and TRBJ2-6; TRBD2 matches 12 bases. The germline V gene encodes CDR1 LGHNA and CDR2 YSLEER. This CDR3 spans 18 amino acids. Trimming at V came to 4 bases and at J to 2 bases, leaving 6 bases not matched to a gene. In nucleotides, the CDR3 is TGCGCCAGCAGCCCAACACTAGCGGGAGGTACTGGGGCCAACGTCCTGACTTTC. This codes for CASSPTLAGGTGANVLTF.

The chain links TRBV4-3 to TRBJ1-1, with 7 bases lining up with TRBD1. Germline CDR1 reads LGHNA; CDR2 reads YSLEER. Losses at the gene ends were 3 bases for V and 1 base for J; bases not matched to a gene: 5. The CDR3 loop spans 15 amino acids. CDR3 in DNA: TGCGCCAGCAGCCAGCTTGGGACAGCGAACACTGAAGCTTTCTTT. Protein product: CASSQLGTANTEAFF.

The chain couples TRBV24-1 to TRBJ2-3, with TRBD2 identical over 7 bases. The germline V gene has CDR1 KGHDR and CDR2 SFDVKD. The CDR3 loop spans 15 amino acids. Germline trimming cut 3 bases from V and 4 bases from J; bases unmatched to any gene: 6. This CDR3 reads CATSDGREYADTQYF. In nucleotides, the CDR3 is TGTGCCACCAGTGATGGGCGGGAGTATGCAGATACGCAGTATTTT.

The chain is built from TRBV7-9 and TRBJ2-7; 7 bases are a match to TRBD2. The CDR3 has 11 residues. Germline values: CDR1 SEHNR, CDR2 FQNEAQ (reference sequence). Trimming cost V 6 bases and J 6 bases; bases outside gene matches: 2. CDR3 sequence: CASRREGEQYF. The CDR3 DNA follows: TGTGCCAGCAGGAGGGAGGGCGAGCAGTACTTC.

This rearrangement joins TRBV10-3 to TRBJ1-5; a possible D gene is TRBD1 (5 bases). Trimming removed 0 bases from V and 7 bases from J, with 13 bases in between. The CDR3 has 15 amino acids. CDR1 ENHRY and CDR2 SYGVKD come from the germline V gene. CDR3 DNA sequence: TGTGCCATCAGTGAGTCCTTAGGGGCCGGGCAGCCCCAGCATTTT. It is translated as CAISESLGAGQPQHF.

CDR3 region: CASSRTANTEAFF. CDR3 nucleotides: TGTGCCAGCAGCCGGACAGCGAACACTGAAGCTTTCTTT. The chain combines TRBV3-1 (or the pseudogene TRBV3-2) with TRBJ1-1; weak D call: TRBD1 (6 bases). The ends were cut back, 4 bases at V and 1 base at J, with 7 bases in the middle. CDR3 length: 13 residues. CDR1 is LGHDT and CDR2 is YNNKEL in the germline V gene (reference sequence).

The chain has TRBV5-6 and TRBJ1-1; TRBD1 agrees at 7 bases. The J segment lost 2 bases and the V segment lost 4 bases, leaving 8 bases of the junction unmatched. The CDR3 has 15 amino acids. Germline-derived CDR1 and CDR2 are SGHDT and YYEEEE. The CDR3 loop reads CASSPRQGINTEAFF. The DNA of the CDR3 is TGTGCCAGCAGCCCTAGACAGGGAATAAACACTGAAGCTTTCTTT.

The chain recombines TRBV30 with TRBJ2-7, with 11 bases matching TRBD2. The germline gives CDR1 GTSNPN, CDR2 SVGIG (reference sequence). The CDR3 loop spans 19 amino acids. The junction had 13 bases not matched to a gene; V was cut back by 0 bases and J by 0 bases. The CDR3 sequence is CAWSVLASGRPSSSYEQYF. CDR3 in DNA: TGTGCCTGGAGTGTACTAGCTAGCGGGAGGCCGTCTAGCTCCTACGAGCAGTACTTC.

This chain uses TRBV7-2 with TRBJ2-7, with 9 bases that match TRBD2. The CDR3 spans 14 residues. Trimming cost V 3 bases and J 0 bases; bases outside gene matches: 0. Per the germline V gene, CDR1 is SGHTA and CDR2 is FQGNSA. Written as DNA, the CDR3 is TGTGCCAGCAGCTTGACTAGCGGCTCCTACGAGCAGTACTTC. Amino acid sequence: CASSLTSGSYEQYF.

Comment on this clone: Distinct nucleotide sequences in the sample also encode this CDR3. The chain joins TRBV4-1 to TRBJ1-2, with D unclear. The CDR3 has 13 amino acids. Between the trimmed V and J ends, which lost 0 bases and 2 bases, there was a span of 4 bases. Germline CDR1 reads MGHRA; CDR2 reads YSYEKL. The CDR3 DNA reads TGCGCCAGCAGCCAAGATGGCAACTATGGCTACACCTTC. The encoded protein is CASSQDGNYGYTF.